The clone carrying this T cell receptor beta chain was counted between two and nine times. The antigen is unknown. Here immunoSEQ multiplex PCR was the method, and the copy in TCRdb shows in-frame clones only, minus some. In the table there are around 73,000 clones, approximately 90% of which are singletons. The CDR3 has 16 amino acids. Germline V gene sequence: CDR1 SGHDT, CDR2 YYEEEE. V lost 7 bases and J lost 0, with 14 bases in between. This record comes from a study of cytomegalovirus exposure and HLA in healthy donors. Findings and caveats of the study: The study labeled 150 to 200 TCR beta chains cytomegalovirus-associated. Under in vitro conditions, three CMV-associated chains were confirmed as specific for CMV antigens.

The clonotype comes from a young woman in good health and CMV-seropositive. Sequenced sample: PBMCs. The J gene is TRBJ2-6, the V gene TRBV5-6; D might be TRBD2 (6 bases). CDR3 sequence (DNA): TGTGCCAGCTTTGGGGGGATTGTCTCTGGGGCCAACGTCCTGACTTTC. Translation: CASFGGIVSGANVLTF.